This entry is about one T cell receptor beta chain. Its antigen remains unidentified. Per-base quality was not reported, and no clone a single base away is much larger than it. For sequencing of the TCRbeta CDR3 region, genomic DNA was extracted from the sorted cells. The immunoSEQ Assay was used to sequence the TCRbeta CDR3 regions. The table comes from immuneACCESS by way of TCRdb, which keeps in-frame sequences with V and J called. Part of the clones is missing from these tables; in studies checked, under half for an unresolved V gene and the rest for unknown reasons. The sample table records fewer than 90,000 clones; about 90% of these occur just once. Clones ranked in the top ten supply around 2% of the sample. Patients with autoimmune disease history or receiving systemic immunosuppression were excluded from the trial. Peripheral blood for TCR sequencing was collected from all dose cohorts at baseline, on cycle 4 day 1, and on cycle 7 day 1. Samples were obtained from an open-label, multicenter, first-in-human phase I dose-escalation trial of ivuxolimab. Adults with locally advanced or metastatic melanoma, renal cell carcinoma, hepatocellular carcinoma or head and neck squamous cell carcinoma were enrolled in the trial. Before TCR sequencing, CD4+ and CD8+ T cells were separately sorted from peripheral blood.

This record comes from a study of OX40 agonist ivuxolimab in advanced cancers. As for the study more broadly: Ivuxolimab, which targeted the costimulatory receptor OX40 (CD134), was an agonistic, fully human IgG2 monoclonal antibody. Peripheral TCRbeta sequencing was intended to test whether TCR sequence diversity was altered and clonal T-cell expansion was caused by ivuxolimab. Patients were allowed to have had prior anti-PD-1, anti-PD-L1 or anti-CTLA-4 therapy, and 30% to 40% of the dose-escalation patients had previously received checkpoint inhibitors. Partial responses occurred in three dose-escalation patients: two with cutaneous melanoma and one with hepatocellular carcinoma. The monotherapy dose-escalation portion (N ≈ 57 patients) of the phase I ivuxolimab trial is reported in the paper. Intravenous ivuxolimab was administered to patients every 2 weeks at six dose levels: 0.01, 0.1, 0.3, 1.5, 3 and 10 mg/kg. Among the roughly 50 dose-escalation patients, about 19 had hepatocellular carcinoma, 15 or so melanoma, 9 renal cell carcinoma and 9 head and neck cancer. In the dose-escalation cohort, 65% to 85% of patients were male, and the mean age was roughly 56 years with a range of about 20 to 79. Results and caveats for the whole study, not just this receptor: After ivuxolimab, CD8+ T cells had more expanded clones than CD4+ T cells on average. Which antigens the clonally expanded peripheral T cells were specific for was not determined. Low levels of normalized T-cell clonal expansion were also seen in some patients who did not respond. Partial responders in the 0.1-3.0 mg/kg groups had among the lowest normalized peripheral clonal expansion, especially among CD8+ T cells. At doses from 0.1 to 3.0 mg/kg, clonal expansion was seen in both CD4+ and CD8+ blood T cells between baseline and week 6.

Sequences SGHRS (CDR1) and YFSETQ (CDR2) are obtained from the germline V gene. Germline trimming: 0 bases from V, 3 bases from J; junction bases outside gene matches: 8. The cysteine opens and the phenylalanine closes a CDR3 of 18 amino acids. The DNA shown is the 54-base CDR3, in frame from base 1. The chain links TRBV5-1 with TRBJ2-3, and 12 junction bases match TRBD2. Specimen: CD4+ or CD8+ T cells sorted from blood, collected in a trial of the OX40 agonist ivuxolimab. This clonotype was sampled from an adult with an advanced solid tumor such as melanoma, head and neck, liver or kidney cancer. In nucleotides, the sequence is TGCGCCAGCAGCTTGGAGCCTAGCGGGAGGGCCAATACAGATACGCAGTATTTT. It specifies CASSLEPSGRANTDTQYF. Joined to the reference TRBV5-1 and TRBJ2-3 proteins, this CDR3 gives the full variable domain: KAGVTQTPRYLIKTRGQQVTLSCSPISGHRSVSWYQQTPGQGLQFLFEYFSETQRNKGNFPGRFSGRQFSNSRSEMNVSTLELGDSALYLCASSLEPSGRANTDTQYFGPGTRLTVL.